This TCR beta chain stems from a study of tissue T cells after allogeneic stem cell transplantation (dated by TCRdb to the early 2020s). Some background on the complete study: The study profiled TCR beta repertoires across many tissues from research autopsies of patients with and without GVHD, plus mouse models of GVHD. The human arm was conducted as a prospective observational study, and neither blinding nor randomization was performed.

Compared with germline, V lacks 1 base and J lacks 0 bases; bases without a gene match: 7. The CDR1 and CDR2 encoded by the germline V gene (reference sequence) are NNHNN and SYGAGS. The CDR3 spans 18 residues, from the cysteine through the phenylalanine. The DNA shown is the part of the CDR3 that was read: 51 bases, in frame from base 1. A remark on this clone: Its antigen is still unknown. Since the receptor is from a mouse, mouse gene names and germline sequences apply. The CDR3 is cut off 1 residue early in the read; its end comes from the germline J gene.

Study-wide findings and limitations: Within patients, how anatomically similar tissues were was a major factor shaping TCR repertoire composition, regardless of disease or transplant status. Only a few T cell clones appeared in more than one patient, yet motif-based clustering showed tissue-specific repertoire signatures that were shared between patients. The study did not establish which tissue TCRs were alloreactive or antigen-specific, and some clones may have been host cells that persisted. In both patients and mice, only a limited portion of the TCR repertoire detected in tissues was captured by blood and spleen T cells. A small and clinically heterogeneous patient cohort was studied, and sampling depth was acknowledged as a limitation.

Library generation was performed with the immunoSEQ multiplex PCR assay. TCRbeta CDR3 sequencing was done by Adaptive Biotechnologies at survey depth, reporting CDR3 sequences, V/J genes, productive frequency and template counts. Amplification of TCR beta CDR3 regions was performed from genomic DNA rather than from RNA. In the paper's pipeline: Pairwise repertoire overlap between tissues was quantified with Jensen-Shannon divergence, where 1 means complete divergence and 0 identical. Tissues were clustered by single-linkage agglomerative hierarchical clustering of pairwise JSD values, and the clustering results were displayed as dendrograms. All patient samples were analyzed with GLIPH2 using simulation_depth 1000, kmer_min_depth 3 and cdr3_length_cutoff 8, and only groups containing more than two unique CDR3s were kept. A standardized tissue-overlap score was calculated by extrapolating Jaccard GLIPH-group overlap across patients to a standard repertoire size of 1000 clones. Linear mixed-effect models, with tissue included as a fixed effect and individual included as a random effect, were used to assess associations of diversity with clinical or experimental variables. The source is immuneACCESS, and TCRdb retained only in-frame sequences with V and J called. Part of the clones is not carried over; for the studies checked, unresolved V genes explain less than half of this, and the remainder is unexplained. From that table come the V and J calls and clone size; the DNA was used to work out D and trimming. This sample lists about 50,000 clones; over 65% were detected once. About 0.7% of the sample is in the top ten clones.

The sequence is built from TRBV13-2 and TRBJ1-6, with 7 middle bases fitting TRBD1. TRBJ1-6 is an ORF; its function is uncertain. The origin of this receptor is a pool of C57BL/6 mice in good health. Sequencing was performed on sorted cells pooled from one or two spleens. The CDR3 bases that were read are TGTGCCAGCGGTGATCCTGACAGGGACTTTTCCTATAATTCGCCCCTCTAC. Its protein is CASGDPDRDFSYNSPLY. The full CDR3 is CASGDPDRDFSYNSPLYF.